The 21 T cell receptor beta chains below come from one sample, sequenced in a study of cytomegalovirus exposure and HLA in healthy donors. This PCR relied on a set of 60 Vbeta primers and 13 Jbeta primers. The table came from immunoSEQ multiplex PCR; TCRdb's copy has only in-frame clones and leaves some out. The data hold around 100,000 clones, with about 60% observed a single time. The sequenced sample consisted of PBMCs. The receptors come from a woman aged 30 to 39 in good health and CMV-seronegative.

CDR3: CAWRYRGRNTEAFF. As DNA, the CDR3 is TGTGCCTGGAGGTACAGGGGGAGGAACACTGAAGCTTTCTTT. This chain joins TRBV30 and TRBJ1-1, with 8 positions matching TRBD1. The junction had 4 bases not matched to a gene; V was cut back by 3 bases and J by 1 base. The CDR3 is 14 residues long. In germline, CDR1 is GTSNPN, CDR2 SVGIG (reference sequence).

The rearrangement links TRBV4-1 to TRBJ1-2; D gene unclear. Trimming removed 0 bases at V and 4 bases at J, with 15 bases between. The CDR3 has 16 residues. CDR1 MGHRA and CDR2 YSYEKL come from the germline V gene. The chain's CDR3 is CASSQDQLLRGYGYTF. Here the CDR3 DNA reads TGCGCCAGCAGCCAAGATCAACTCTTACGGGGCTATGGCTACACCTTC.

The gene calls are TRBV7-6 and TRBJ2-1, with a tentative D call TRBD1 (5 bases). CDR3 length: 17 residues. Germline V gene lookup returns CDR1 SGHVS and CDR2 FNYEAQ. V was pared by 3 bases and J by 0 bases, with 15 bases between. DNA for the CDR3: TGTGCCAGCAGCTTCACAGGATTCTCTAGCTCCTACAATGAGCAGTTCTTC. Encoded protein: CASSFTGFSSSYNEQFF. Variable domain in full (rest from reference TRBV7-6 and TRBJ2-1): GAGVSQSPRYKVTKRGQDVALRCDPISGHVSLYWYRQALGQGPEFLTYFNYEAQQDKSGLPNDRFSAERPEGSISTLTIQRTEQRDSAMYRCASSFTGFSSSYNEQFFGPGTRLTVL.

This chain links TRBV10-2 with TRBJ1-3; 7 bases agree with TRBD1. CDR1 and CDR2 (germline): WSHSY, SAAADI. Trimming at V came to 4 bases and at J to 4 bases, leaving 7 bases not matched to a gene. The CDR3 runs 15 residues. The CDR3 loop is CASSVGTAEGNTIYF. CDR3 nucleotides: TGCGCCAGCAGTGTTGGGACAGCTGAGGGAAACACCATATATTTT.

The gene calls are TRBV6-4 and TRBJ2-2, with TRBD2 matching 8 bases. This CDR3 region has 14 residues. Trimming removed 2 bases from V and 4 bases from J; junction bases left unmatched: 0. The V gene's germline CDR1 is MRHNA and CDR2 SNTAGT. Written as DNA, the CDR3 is TGTGCCAGCAGTGACGGACTAGCCACCGGGGAGCTGTTTTTT. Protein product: CASSDGLATGELFF.

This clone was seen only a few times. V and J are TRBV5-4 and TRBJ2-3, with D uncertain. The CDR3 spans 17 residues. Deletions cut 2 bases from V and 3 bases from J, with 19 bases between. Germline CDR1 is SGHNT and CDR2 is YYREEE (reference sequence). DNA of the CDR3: TGTGCCAGCAGCTTTTTCTCCGGCGCTAGAAGGACAGATACGCAGTATTTT. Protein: CASSFFSGARRTDTQYF.

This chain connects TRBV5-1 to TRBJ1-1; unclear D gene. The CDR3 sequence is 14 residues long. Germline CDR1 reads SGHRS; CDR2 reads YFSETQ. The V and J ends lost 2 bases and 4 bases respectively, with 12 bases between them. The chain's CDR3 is CASSFAGPGTEAFF. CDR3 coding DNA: TGCGCCAGCAGCTTCGCGGGCCCAGGCACTGAAGCTTTCTTT.

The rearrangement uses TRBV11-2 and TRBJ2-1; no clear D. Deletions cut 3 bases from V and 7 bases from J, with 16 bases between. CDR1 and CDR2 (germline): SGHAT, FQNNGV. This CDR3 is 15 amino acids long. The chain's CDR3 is CASSLSSVSGNEQFF. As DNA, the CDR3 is TGTGCCAGCAGCTTGTCCTCGGTCTCGGGTAATGAGCAGTTCTTC. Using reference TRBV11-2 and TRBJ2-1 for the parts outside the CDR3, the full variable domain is EAGVAQSPRYKIIEKRQSVAFWCNPISGHATLYWYQQILGQGPKLLIQFQNNGVVDDSQLPKDRFSAERLKGVDSTLKIQPAKLEDSAVYLCASSLSSVSGNEQFFGPGTRLTVL.

The CDR3 DNA sequence: TGCGCCAGCAGCCAAGAGGGACTCATCTCCTACGAGCAGTACTTC. Translating gives CASSQEGLISYEQYF. This chain connects TRBV4-1 to TRBJ2-7; D perhaps matches TRBD2 (6 bases). This CDR3 has 15 residues. Trimming stripped 0 bases from V and 0 bases from J, with 9 bases between. Germline V CDR1 and CDR2: MGHRA, YSYEKL.

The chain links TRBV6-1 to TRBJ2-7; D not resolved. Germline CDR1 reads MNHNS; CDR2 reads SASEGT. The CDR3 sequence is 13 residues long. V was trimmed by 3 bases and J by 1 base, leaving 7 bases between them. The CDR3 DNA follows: TGTGCCAGCAGTGAGCGTGAATCCTACGAGCAGTACTTC. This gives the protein CASSERESYEQYF.

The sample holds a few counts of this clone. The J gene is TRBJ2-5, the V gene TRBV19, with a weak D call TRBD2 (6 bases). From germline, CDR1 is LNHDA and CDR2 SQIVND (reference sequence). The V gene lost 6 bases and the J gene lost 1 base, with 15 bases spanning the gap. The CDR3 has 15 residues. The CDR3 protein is CASRGAGLLQETQYF. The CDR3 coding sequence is TGTGCCAGTAGGGGAGCGGGCCTCCTCCAAGAGACCCAGTACTTC. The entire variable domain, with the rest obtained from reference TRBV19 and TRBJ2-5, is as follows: DGGITQSPKYLFRKEGQNVTLSCEQNLNHDAMYWYRQDPGQGLRLIYYSQIVNDFQKGDIAEGYSVSREKKESFPLTVTSAQKNPTAFYLCASRGAGLLQETQYFGPGTRLLVL.

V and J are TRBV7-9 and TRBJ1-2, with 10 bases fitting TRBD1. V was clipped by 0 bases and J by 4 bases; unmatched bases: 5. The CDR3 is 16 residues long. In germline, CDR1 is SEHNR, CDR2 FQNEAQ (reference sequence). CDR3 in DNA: TGTGCCAGCAGCTTAGCGGGGGACAGGGGCGGCTATGGCTACACCTTC. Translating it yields CASSLAGDRGGYGYTF.

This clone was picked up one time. Written as DNA, the CDR3 is TGCGCCAGCAGCCAATGGAGTAGGGGACAGGGCAACACCGGGGAGCTGTTTTTT. Amino acid sequence: CASSQWSRGQGNTGELFF. The chain combines TRBV4-1 with TRBJ2-2, with 9 bases identical to TRBD1. V lost 2 bases to trimming and J lost 2 bases; unmatched junction nucleotides: 9. Per germline, CDR1 MGHRA and CDR2 YSYEKL. The CDR3 is 18 residues long.

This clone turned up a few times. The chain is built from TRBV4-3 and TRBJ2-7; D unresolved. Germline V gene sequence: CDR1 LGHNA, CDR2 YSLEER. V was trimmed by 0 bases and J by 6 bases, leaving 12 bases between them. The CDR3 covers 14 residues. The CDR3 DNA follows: TGCGCCAGCAGCCAAGATCGCCTTTGGCCCGAGCAGTACTTC. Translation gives CASSQDRLWPEQYF.

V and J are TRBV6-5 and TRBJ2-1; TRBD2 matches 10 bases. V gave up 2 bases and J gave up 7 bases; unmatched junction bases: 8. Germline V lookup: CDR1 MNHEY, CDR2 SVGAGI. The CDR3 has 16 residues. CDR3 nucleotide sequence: TGTGCCAGCAGTTACCCTCTAGCGGGAGAAGGGAATGAGCAGTTCTTC. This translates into CASSYPLAGEGNEQFF.

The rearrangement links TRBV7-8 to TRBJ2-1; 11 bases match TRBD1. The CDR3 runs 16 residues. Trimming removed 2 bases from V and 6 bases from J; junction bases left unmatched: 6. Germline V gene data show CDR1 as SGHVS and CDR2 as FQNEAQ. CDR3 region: CASSLLGQGAFNEQFF. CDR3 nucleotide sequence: TGTGCCAGCAGCTTACTTGGACAGGGGGCTTTCAATGAGCAGTTCTTC.

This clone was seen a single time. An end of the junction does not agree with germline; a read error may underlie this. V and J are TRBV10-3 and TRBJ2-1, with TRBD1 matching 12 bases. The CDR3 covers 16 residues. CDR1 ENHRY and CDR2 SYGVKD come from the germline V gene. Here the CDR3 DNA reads TGTGCCATAAGTGAGGGCCCGGGACAGGGGGCGTATGAGCAGTTCTTC. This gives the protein CAISEGPGQGAYEQFF.

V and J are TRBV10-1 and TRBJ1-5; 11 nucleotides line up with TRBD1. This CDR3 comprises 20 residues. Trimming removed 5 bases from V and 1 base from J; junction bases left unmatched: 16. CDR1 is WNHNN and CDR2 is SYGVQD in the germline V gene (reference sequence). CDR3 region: CASSSHRDRGEDWSNQPQHF. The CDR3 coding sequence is TGCGCCAGCAGTTCACACCGGGACAGGGGGGAAGATTGGAGCAATCAGCCCCAGCATTTT.

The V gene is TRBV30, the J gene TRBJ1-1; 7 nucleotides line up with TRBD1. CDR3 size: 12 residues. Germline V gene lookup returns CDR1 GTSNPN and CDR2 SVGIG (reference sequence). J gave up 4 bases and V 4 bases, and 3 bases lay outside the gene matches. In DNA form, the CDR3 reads TGTGCCTGGACCCGGACAGGCACTGAAGCTTTCTTT. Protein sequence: CAWTRTGTEAFF.

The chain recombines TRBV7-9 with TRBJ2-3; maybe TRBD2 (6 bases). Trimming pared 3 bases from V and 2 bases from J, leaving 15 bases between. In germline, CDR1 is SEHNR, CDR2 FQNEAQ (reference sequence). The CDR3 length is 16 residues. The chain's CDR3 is CASSLGRAGLTDTQYF. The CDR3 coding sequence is TGTGCCAGCAGCTTGGGACGGGCGGGACTCACAGATACGCAGTATTTT. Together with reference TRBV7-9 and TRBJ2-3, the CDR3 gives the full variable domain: DTGVSQNPRHKITKRGQNVTFRCDPISEHNRLYWYRQTLGQGPEFLTYFQNEAQLEKSRLLSDRFSAERPKGSFSTLEIQRTEQGDSAMYLCASSLGRAGLTDTQYFGPGTRLTVL.

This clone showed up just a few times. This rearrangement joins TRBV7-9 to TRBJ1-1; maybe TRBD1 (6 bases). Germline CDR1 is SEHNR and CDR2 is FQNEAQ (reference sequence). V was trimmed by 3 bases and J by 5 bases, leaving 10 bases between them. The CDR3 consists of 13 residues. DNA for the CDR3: TGTGCCAGCAGCTTGCAGGGGAGTACTGAAGCTTTCTTT. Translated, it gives CASSLQGSTEAFF.